This T cell receptor (beta chain) comes out of a study of blood T cell repertoires in COVID-19. The length of the CDR3 is 13 residues. CDR1 is KGHSH and CDR2 is LQKENI in the germline V gene. Trimming took 5 bases from V and 6 from J; bases not matched to a gene: 3. This clone was detected ten times or more. Measured with immunoSEQ multiplex PCR; TCRdb has only the in-frame clones, and not every one. The table lists around 300,000 clones, nearly 90% of them singletons. The receptor was derived from a woman between 18 and 29 years old with acute COVID-19. The chain recombines TRBV18 with TRBJ2-1, with 8 bases fitting TRBD2. The sequenced material came from PBMCs or T cells enriched from blood (not recorded which). The CDR3 region is CASSERESNEQFF. In DNA, the CDR3 is TGTGCCAGCTCAGAGCGGGAGTCCAATGAGCAGTTCTTC.